Below are 15 T cell receptor beta chains sequenced from a single sample in a study of blood T cell repertoires in COVID-19. Profiling relied on immunoSEQ multiplex PCR, and the TCRdb table lists in-frame clones only, not all of them. The sample yields under 350,000 clones, 85% seen once. The source material was peripheral blood. The receptors stem from a human donor in a cohort sampled during active COVID-19.

The V call is TRBV11-2, the J call TRBJ1-2; 7 nucleotides align to TRBD1. The CDR3 covers 14 residues. The germline V gene has CDR1 SGHAT and CDR2 FQNNGV. The junction had 2 bases not matched to a gene; V was cut back by 0 bases and J by 4 bases. CDR3 sequence reads: CASSLERGPYGYTF. The CDR3 DNA is TGTGCCAGCAGCTTAGAAAGGGGGCCCTATGGCTACACCTTC.

V gene TRBV3-1 (or the pseudogene TRBV3-2) combines with J gene TRBJ1-1, with 8 bases fitting TRBD1. CDR1 is LGHDT and CDR2 is YNNKEL in the germline V gene (reference sequence). The CDR3 contains 13 residues. The ends lost 5 bases at V and 5 bases at J; junction bases unmatched: 4. CDR3 residues: CASSGQGRTEAFF. The CDR3 region has the DNA TGTGCCAGCAGCGGACAGGGTCGAACTGAAGCTTTCTTT.

The chain is built from TRBV7-9 and TRBJ2-3, with D perhaps matching TRBD1 (6 bases). This CDR3 region has 14 residues. Germline lookup yields CDR1 SEHNR and CDR2 FQNEAQ (reference sequence). The germline V and J ends were trimmed by 6 bases and 6 bases, with 16 bases remaining between them. CDR3 sequence: CASSWDTYSDTQYF. Here the CDR3 DNA reads TGTGCCAGCAGTTGGGACACATACTCCGATACGCAGTATTTT. Based on the CDR3 plus reference TRBV7-9 and TRBJ2-3, the full variable domain is DTGVSQNPRHKITKRGQNVTFRCDPISEHNRLYWYRQTLGQGPEFLTYFQNEAQLEKSRLLSDRFSAERPKGSFSTLEIQRTEQGDSAMYLCASSWDTYSDTQYFGPGTRLTVL.

V and J are TRBV5-8 and TRBJ1-2, with D possibly being TRBD1 (5 bases). The CDR3 totals 13 residues. The germline V and J ends were trimmed by 0 bases and 8 bases, with 11 bases remaining between them. Looked up from germline, CDR1 is SGHTS and CDR2 is YDEGEE. CDR3 nucleotide sequence: TGTGCCAGCAGCTTGGGTAAAAGGGGCGGCTACACCTTC. This codes for CASSLGKRGGYTF.

The chain links TRBV7-9 to TRBJ2-7; 9 nucleotides line up with TRBD1. Germline assignment: CDR1 SEHNR and CDR2 FQNEAQ (reference sequence). The CDR3 consists of 15 residues. V gave up 5 bases and J gave up 2 bases; unmatched junction bases: 7. CDR3 DNA sequence: TGTGCCAGCAGCGGCCCCGGGACAGGGACCTACGAGCAGTACTTC. It is translated as CASSGPGTGTYEQYF.

The rearrangement links TRBV5-1 to TRBJ1-5; TRBD1 is a possible D gene (6 bases). Germline CDR1 reads SGHRS; CDR2 reads YFSETQ. This CDR3 is 14 amino acids long. Trimming took 4 bases from V and 4 from J, leaving 12 bases between them. DNA of the CDR3: TGCGCCAGCAGCCCAACAGGGAATAATCAGCCCCAGCATTTT. It codes for CASSPTGNNQPQHF.

The DNA for the CDR3 is TGTGCCAGCAGCCCCGGACTAACTTATAGCAATCAGCCCCAGCATTTT. Encoded protein: CASSPGLTYSNQPQHF. The rearrangement joins TRBV7-9 to TRBJ1-5, with unresolved D. The germline gives CDR1 SEHNR, CDR2 FQNEAQ (reference sequence). The CDR3 extends over 16 amino acids. Trimming shortened V by 5 bases and J by 0 bases, and 14 bases separated the two germline ends.

This clone was detected once. V usage is TRBV7-9 and J usage is TRBJ1-1; no firm D call. V lost 1 base and J lost 7, with 16 bases in between. Per germline, CDR1 SEHNR and CDR2 FQNEAQ (reference sequence). This CDR3 comprises 15 residues. CDR3 sequence reads: CASSLVRPTGSEAFF. The CDR3 DNA reads TGTGCCAGCAGCTTAGTAAGACCCACGGGGAGTGAAGCTTTCTTT.

The rearrangement uses TRBV27 and TRBJ1-2; D might be TRBD1 (6 bases). CDR3 length: 13 residues. V lost 2 bases, J lost 7 bases, and 11 bases lay in between. Per the germline V gene, CDR1 is MNHEY and CDR2 is SMNVEV (reference sequence). The CDR3 nucleotides read TGTGCCAGCAGTTTAGGGGGCAACGGTGGCTACACCTTC. Translation gives CASSLGGNGGYTF.

This clone showed up many times. J is TRBJ1-3 and V is TRBV30; a weak D match, TRBD1 (6 bases). In germline, CDR1 is GTSNPN, CDR2 SVGIG (reference sequence). V lost 3 bases and J lost 3, with 12 bases in between. The CDR3 loop spans 14 amino acids. CDR3: CAWRVQGSGNTIYF. The CDR3 coding sequence is TGTGCCTGGAGAGTGCAGGGGAGTGGAAACACCATATATTTT.

V gene TRBV9 combines with J gene TRBJ1-1; 8 bases line up with TRBD1. Germline CDR1 is SGDLS and CDR2 is YYNGEE. The CDR3 is 15 residues long. V dropped 3 bases and J dropped 1; count of bases not matched to a gene: 5. The CDR3 sequence: CASSAPGTGNTEAFF. For the CDR3, the DNA is TGTGCCAGCAGCGCCCCAGGGACAGGGAACACTGAAGCTTTCTTT.

This clone was seen just once. J is TRBJ1-5 and V is TRBV18; D unclear. The CDR3 runs 14 residues. Germline CDR1 and CDR2: KGHSH and LQKENI. V was clipped by 3 bases and J by 8 bases, with 14 bases between them. The CDR3 DNA reads as TGTGCCAGCTCACCTCGGGAGGGTGGTAAGCCCCAGCATTTT. This translates into CASSPREGGKPQHF.

The J gene is TRBJ1-2, the V gene TRBV27, with a weak D call TRBD1 (6 bases). Per the germline V gene, CDR1 is MNHEY and CDR2 is SMNVEV (reference sequence). The CDR3 loop spans 14 amino acids. Trimming stripped 7 bases from V and 3 bases from J, with 15 bases between. CDR3 loop: CASKESSGDYGYTF. The CDR3 nucleotides read TGTGCCAGCAAGGAGTCTTCAGGGGACTATGGCTACACCTTC.

This sequence joins TRBV18 and TRBJ1-1; no firm D call. Trimming stripped 4 bases from V and 1 base from J, with 7 bases between. The germline gives CDR1 KGHSH, CDR2 LQKENI. The CDR3 sequence is 13 residues long. The CDR3 nucleotides read TGTGCCAGCTCACTGGGCTCGAACACTGAAGCTTTCTTT. Translation: CASSLGSNTEAFF.

The chain carries TRBV19 and TRBJ2-1, with D possibly matching TRBD1 (6 bases). CDR3 length: 16 amino acids. Deletions cut 5 bases from V and 5 bases from J, with 19 bases between. The germline V gene has CDR1 LNHDA and CDR2 SQIVND (reference sequence). CDR3 sequence (DNA): TGTGCCAGTAGTGGGGCGTCACAGGGACACAACAATGAGCAGTTCTTC. It yields the protein CASSGASQGHNNEQFF.